This TCR beta chain was found in a study of OX40 agonist ivuxolimab in advanced cancers. Study overall: Melanoma, hepatocellular carcinoma, head and neck or renal cell cancer occurred in dose-escalation patients.

CDR3 length equals 18 residues. CDR1 and CDR2 from the germline V gene are MDHEN and SYDVKM. The trim removed 7 bases at V and 0 bases at J, leaving 14 bases unmatched. TCRdb's table, derived via immunoSEQ multiplex PCR, lists solely in-frame clones and lacks some. The sample lists tens of thousands of clones, approximately 89% occurring once. Autoimmune disease history or systemic immunosuppression led to patient exclusion. As to this clone: Its cognate antigen is unknown.

Study-wide points: CD8+ T cells showed, on average, more clonal expansion than CD4+ cells.

This specimen was CD4+ or CD8+ T cells sorted from blood, taken in a trial of the OX40 agonist ivuxolimab. The sequence was collected from an adult with an advanced solid tumor such as melanoma, head and neck, liver or kidney cancer. The chain links TRBV28 to TRBJ1-2; TRBD1 aligns across 10 bases. This CDR3 is CASTITGTGALANYGYTF. CDR3 DNA sequence: TGTGCCAGCACCATTACCGGGACAGGGGCCCTAGCTAACTATGGCTACACCTTC.